One sample yielded the 30 T cell receptor beta chains listed below, sequenced in a study of radiotherapy plus CTLA-4 blockade in lung cancer. Profiled with immunoSEQ multiplex PCR; TCRdb holds only in-frame clones, not every one. The sample lists roughly 57,000 clones, around 80% seen once, with approximately 6.1% in the top ten. Source: peripheral blood, taken from a patient treated with radiotherapy plus ipilimumab. Receptor source: a human donor with non-small cell lung cancer whose response to radiotherapy plus ipilimumab could not be evaluated.

In its sample, this clone was seen a few times. The chain recombines TRBV27 with TRBJ1-6; TRBD1 might be the D (6 bases). CDR3 size: 13 residues. Trimming stripped 3 bases from V and 10 bases from J, with 10 bases between. Germline V gives CDR1 MNHEY, CDR2 SMNVEV (reference sequence). The CDR3 DNA sequence: TGTGCCAGCAGTTTCCCAGGGGAATCACCCCTCCACTTT. Its translation is CASSFPGESPLHF.

V is TRBV28 and J is TRBJ1-1; D perhaps matches TRBD1 (5 bases). Germline loops: CDR1 MDHEN, CDR2 SYDVKM. The CDR3 covers 12 residues. V lost 6 bases to trimming and J lost 8 bases, with 13 bases between them. This CDR3 reads CASRGGGTEAFF. For the CDR3, the DNA is TGTGCCAGCAGGGGGGGAGGCACCGAAGCTTTCTTT.

V gene TRBV9 combines with J gene TRBJ2-2; possibly TRBD2 for D (6 bases). Per germline, CDR1 SGDLS and CDR2 YYNGEE. The CDR3 contains 15 residues. The V and J ends lost 4 bases and 6 bases respectively, with 16 bases between them. The CDR3 region has the DNA TGTGCCAGCAGCCCGGAGGGCGTGTCTTCCGGGGAGCTGTTTTTT. Translated, it gives CASSPEGVSSGELFF.

This rearrangement joins TRBV19 to TRBJ1-2; TRBD1 might be the D (6 bases). This CDR3 is built from 13 residues. Germline CDR1 reads LNHDA; CDR2 reads SQIVND (reference sequence). V was shortened by 3 bases and J by 4 bases, with 9 bases between the two germline ends. The CDR3 nucleotides read TGTGCCAGTAGTATCGGACAGACCTATGGCTACACCTTC. This translates into CASSIGQTYGYTF.

The chain combines TRBV10-2 with TRBJ2-3; D is perhaps TRBD2 (7 bases). V gave up 8 bases and J gave up 1 base, with 10 bases separating them. The CDR3 has 13 residues. Germline values: CDR1 WSHSY, CDR2 SAAADI. In nucleotides, the CDR3 is TGCGCCAGCTGGGGGGGGCGCACAGATACGCAGTATTTT. This gives the protein CASWGGRTDTQYF.

This clone was seen only a few times. The rearrangement joins TRBV6-1 to TRBJ1-3; D might be TRBD1 (6 bases). The V and J ends lost 6 bases and 4 bases respectively, with 10 bases between them. Per the germline V gene, CDR1 is MNHNS and CDR2 is SASEGT. This CDR3 region has 13 residues. CDR3 residues: CASSGQLGNTIYF. The CDR3, as DNA: TGTGCCAGCAGCGGACAGCTAGGAAACACCATATATTTT.

This rearrangement joins TRBV9 to TRBJ2-3; 7 bases map to TRBD1. J lost 6 bases, V lost 1 base, and 11 bases had no gene match. This CDR3 is 16 amino acids long. Germline values: CDR1 SGDLS, CDR2 YYNGEE. In nucleotides, the CDR3 is TGTGCCAGCAGCGTATATAACAGGGGTCCCGCGGATACGCAGTATTTT. Protein: CASSVYNRGPADTQYF. The whole variable domain, filled in from reference TRBV9 and TRBJ2-3, reads DSGVTQTPKHLITATGQRVTLRCSPRSGDLSVYWYQQSLDQGLQFLIQYYNGEERAKGNILERFSAQQFPDLHSELNLSSLELGDSALYFCASSVYNRGPADTQYFGPGTRLTVL.

The chain has TRBV28 and TRBJ2-6, with 8 positions matching TRBD2. The CDR3 has 18 amino acids. V gave up 6 bases and J gave up 0 bases; unmatched junction bases: 10. CDR1 is MDHEN, CDR2 SYDVKM, per germline. This CDR3 reads CASSLRGRTPSGANVLTF. CDR3 bases: TGTGCCAGCAGCCTGCGCGGGAGGACCCCCTCTGGGGCCAACGTCCTGACTTTC.

This clone showed up just once. In DNA form, the CDR3 reads TGTGCCAGCAGACCCTCACAGGGACCCCCGGGGACCCAGTACTTC. Protein sequence: CASRPSQGPPGTQYF. The chain has TRBV6-1 and TRBJ2-5; D perhaps matches TRBD1 (6 bases). The length of the CDR3 is 15 residues. V was cut by 6 bases and J by 7 bases, with 21 bases left in between. Germline assignment: CDR1 MNHNS and CDR2 SASEGT.

The rearrangement joins TRBV27 to TRBJ2-3; 10 bases are a match to TRBD2. CDR1 MNHEY and CDR2 SMNVEV come from the germline V gene (reference sequence). The V segment lost 5 bases and the J segment 6 bases; nucleotides outside the gene matches: 8. There are 15 residues in the CDR3. In DNA, the CDR3 is TGTGCCAGCAGTCGCAAGCGGGGGGGGTCCGATACGCAGTATTTT. Amino acids: CASSRKRGGSDTQYF.

This rearrangement joins TRBV4-3 to TRBJ1-2; D may be TRBD1 (6 bases). The CDR3 has 15 amino acids. The V and J ends lost 5 bases and 2 bases respectively, with 15 bases between them. CDR1 is LGHNA, CDR2 YSLEER, per germline. The CDR3 DNA sequence: TGCGCCAGCAGCGCGGACAGAAGGCTGAACTATGGCTACACCTTC. This encodes CASSADRRLNYGYTF.

V is TRBV29-1 and J is TRBJ2-7; TRBD2 agrees at 7 bases. CDR1 is SQVTM and CDR2 is ANQGSEA in the germline V gene. The CDR3 is made up of 14 amino acids. V lost 6 bases to trimming and J lost 6 bases; unmatched junction nucleotides: 14. The DNA for the CDR3 is TGCAGCGTCCGAAGGGCGGGAGAAGGGTCCGAGCAGTACTTC. As protein: CSVRRAGEGSEQYF.

The V and J genes are TRBV5-1 and TRBJ1-3, with D hard to call. The V end was cut by 4 bases, the J end by 2 bases, with 10 bases between. Germline values: CDR1 SGHRS, CDR2 YFSETQ. The CDR3 spans 14 residues. Here the CDR3 reads CASSPGQAGNTIYF. The CDR3 DNA reads TGCGCCAGCAGCCCAGGTCAGGCTGGAAACACCATATATTTT.

The CDR3 spells CAWGGSYGYTF. CDR3 in DNA: TGTGCCTGGGGGGGGAGCTATGGCTACACCTTC. The J gene is TRBJ1-2, the V gene TRBV30; a weak D match, TRBD1 (5 bases). The germline gives CDR1 GTSNPN, CDR2 SVGIG (reference sequence). This CDR3 comprises 11 residues. V gave up 5 bases and J gave up 4 bases, with 8 bases separating them.

The rearrangement links TRBV5-8 to TRBJ2-2, with 9 positions matching TRBD1. Looked up from germline, CDR1 is SGHTS and CDR2 is YDEGEE. The CDR3 is 17 residues long. The trim removed 0 bases at V and 5 bases at J, leaving 8 bases unmatched. CDR3 bases: TGTGCCAGCAGCTTGGCAGTCCCGACAGGGGGGACCGGGGAGCTGTTTTTT. Translated, it gives CASSLAVPTGGTGELFF.

The genes are TRBV5-1 and TRBJ2-5; 11 bases match TRBD2. Losses at the gene ends were 5 bases for V and 1 base for J; bases not matched to a gene: 7. Germline CDR1 and CDR2: SGHRS and YFSETQ. This CDR3 has 16 residues. Here the CDR3 reads CASRRRLAGLQETQYF. The DNA for the CDR3 is TGCGCCAGCAGACGACGACTAGCGGGACTCCAAGAGACCCAGTACTTC.

About this clone: The junction differs from germline at one of its ends, possibly a read error. The chain uses TRBV11-2 and TRBJ2-2, with D perhaps TRBD2 (7 bases). CDR1 is SGHAT, CDR2 FQNNGV, per germline. The CDR3 extends over 15 amino acids. CDR3 bases: TGTGCCAGCACCCGCCGGCGGGAGAGAGTCAGGGGAGCTGTTTTT. This codes for CASTRRRERVRGAVF.

The chain carries TRBV5-1 and TRBJ2-7, with 15 nucleotides matching TRBD2. Germline-derived CDR1 and CDR2 are SGHRS and YFSETQ. The CDR3 is made up of 16 amino acids. The V gene end was trimmed by 4 bases and the J gene end by 7 bases; junction bases not matched to a gene: 9. CDR3 loop: CASSKGLAGGGLEQYF. Written as DNA, the CDR3 is TGCGCCAGCAGCAAAGGACTAGCGGGGGGGGGTTTGGAGCAGTACTTC.

The rearrangement links TRBV29-1 to TRBJ2-7; 7 nucleotides match TRBD2. V lost 3 bases, J lost 6 bases, and 5 bases stayed unmatched. CDR3 length equals 12 residues. Germline V gene lookup returns CDR1 SQVTM and CDR2 ANQGSEA. The CDR3 DNA reads TGCAGCGTTGATGGGGGGGGTACCGAGCAGTACTTC. Amino acid sequence: CSVDGGGTEQYF.

V usage is TRBV7-9 and J usage is TRBJ2-7, with a tentative D call TRBD1 (5 bases). The CDR3 runs 16 residues. CDR1 SEHNR and CDR2 FQNEAQ come from the germline V gene (reference sequence). Trimming left V 4 bases short and J 3 bases short, with 19 bases between. CDR3 nucleotide sequence: TGTGCCAGCAGCTCGCTTCCAGGGCGGCTAAACTACGAGCAGTACTTC. It yields the protein CASSSLPGRLNYEQYF.

The chain employs TRBV7-9 and TRBJ2-3; a weak D match, TRBD2 (6 bases). Germline V gene sequence: CDR1 SEHNR, CDR2 FQNEAQ (reference sequence). This CDR3 is built from 15 residues. Trimming took off 3 bases at V and 3 bases at J, with 13 bases between the two ends. CDR3 residues: CASSFVLAPTDTQYF. CDR3 sequence (DNA): TGTGCCAGCAGCTTTGTACTAGCCCCAACAGATACGCAGTATTTT. The whole variable domain, remainder taken from reference TRBV7-9 and TRBJ2-3, is DTGVSQNPRHKITKRGQNVTFRCDPISEHNRLYWYRQTLGQGPEFLTYFQNEAQLEKSRLLSDRFSAERPKGSFSTLEIQRTEQGDSAMYLCASSFVLAPTDTQYFGPGTRLTVL.

The gene calls are TRBV4-3 and TRBJ2-5, with TRBD1 matching 7 bases. CDR3 length: 15 amino acids. Per germline, CDR1 LGHNA and CDR2 YSLEER. The V segment lost 5 bases and the J segment 2 bases; nucleotides outside the gene matches: 8. The DNA for the CDR3 is TGCGCCAGCAGCTTGCGAACAGGGGCTCAAGAGACCCAGTACTTC. Protein product: CASSLRTGAQETQYF.

This chain uses TRBV19 with TRBJ1-3; 7 nucleotides match TRBD1. This CDR3 contains 15 residues. V shed 3 bases and J 8 bases; nucleotides not matched to a gene: 10. From germline, CDR1 is LNHDA and CDR2 SQIVND (reference sequence). CDR3 nucleotides: TGTGCCAGTAGTATGACAGGGCCGAAACAGGACACCATATATTTT. This gives the protein CASSMTGPKQDTIYF. The full variable domain, rest sourced from reference TRBV19 and TRBJ1-3, is DGGITQSPKYLFRKEGQNVTLSCEQNLNHDAMYWYRQDPGQGLRLIYYSQIVNDFQKGDIAEGYSVSREKKESFPLTVTSAQKNPTAFYLCASSMTGPKQDTIYFGEGSWLTVV.

This rearrangement joins TRBV5-1 to TRBJ2-3, with D possibly being TRBD2 (5 bases). CDR3 length: 17 amino acids. Looked up from germline, CDR1 is SGHRS and CDR2 is YFSETQ. V was trimmed by 3 bases and J by 3 bases, leaving 20 bases between them. The CDR3 loop is CASSSRWTLHRTDTQYF. DNA for the CDR3: TGCGCCAGCAGCTCTAGATGGACTCTACACCGGACAGATACGCAGTATTTT.

CDR3 DNA: TGTGCCAGCAATTGGGGGCACACCTACGAGCAGTACTTC. Translating it yields CASNWGHTYEQYF. V gene TRBV6-1 combines with J gene TRBJ2-7, with a tentative D call TRBD1 (6 bases). Trimming cost V 7 bases and J 2 bases, with 12 bases left between them. There are 13 residues in the CDR3. Germline values: CDR1 MNHNS, CDR2 SASEGT.

This chain uses TRBV21-1 with TRBJ1-5. TRBV21-1 is labeled a pseudogene. The CDR3 totals 15 residues. The CDR3 reads CASSKALGGDQPQHF. Here the CDR3 DNA reads TGTGCCAGCAGCAAAGCGCTAGGGGGGGATCAGCCCCAGCATTTT.

This chain connects TRBV7-9 to TRBJ1-1; D is ambiguous. V lost 1 base to trimming and J lost 6 bases, with 12 bases between them. This CDR3 has 14 amino acids. Germline assignment: CDR1 SEHNR and CDR2 FQNEAQ (reference sequence). The CDR3 DNA reads as TGTGCCAGCAGCTTAGGGCCGAGGGCGGCTGAAGCTTTCTTT. Its protein is CASSLGPRAAEAFF.

This chain links TRBV27 with TRBJ2-1; D is perhaps TRBD2 (6 bases). V lost 7 bases and J lost 8, with 15 bases in between. Germline V gene lookup returns CDR1 MNHEY and CDR2 SMNVEV (reference sequence). CDR3 length equals 13 residues. The CDR3 here is CASKGRPRDEQFF. The CDR3 DNA sequence: TGTGCCAGCAAGGGGAGGCCCCGAGATGAGCAGTTCTTC.

The chain has TRBV7-9 and TRBJ2-6; tentatively, D is TRBD2 (6 bases). The CDR3 has 15 amino acids. V lost 6 bases and J lost 0, with 9 bases in between. The germline V gene has CDR1 SEHNR and CDR2 FQNEAQ (reference sequence). The CDR3 loop is CASSGGLSGANVLTF. The CDR3 DNA sequence: TGTGCCAGCAGTGGAGGGCTCTCTGGGGCCAACGTCCTGACTTTC. Complete variable domain (other parts from reference TRBV7-9 and TRBJ2-6): DTGVSQNPRHKITKRGQNVTFRCDPISEHNRLYWYRQTLGQGPEFLTYFQNEAQLEKSRLLSDRFSAERPKGSFSTLEIQRTEQGDSAMYLCASSGGLSGANVLTFGAGSRLTVL.

CDR3 residues: CASRSRDRPMNTEAFF. DNA of the CDR3: TGCGCCAGCAGGTCCCGGGACAGGCCTATGAACACTGAAGCTTTCTTT. The chain is built from TRBV10-1 and TRBJ1-1, with 8 bases matching TRBD1. CDR1 and CDR2 from the germline V gene are WNHNN and SYGVQD (reference sequence). The CDR3 is 16 amino acids. Trimming cost V 6 bases and J 0 bases; bases outside gene matches: 9.